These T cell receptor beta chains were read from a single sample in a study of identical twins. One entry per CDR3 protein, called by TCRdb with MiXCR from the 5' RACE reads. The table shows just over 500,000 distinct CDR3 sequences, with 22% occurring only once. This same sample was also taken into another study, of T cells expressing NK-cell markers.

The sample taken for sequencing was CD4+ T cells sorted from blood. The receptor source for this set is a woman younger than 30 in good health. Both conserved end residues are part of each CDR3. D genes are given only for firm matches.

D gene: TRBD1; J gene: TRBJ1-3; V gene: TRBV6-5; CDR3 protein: CASSYSRDRATF
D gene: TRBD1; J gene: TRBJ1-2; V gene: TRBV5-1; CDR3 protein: CASSTETGDGYTF
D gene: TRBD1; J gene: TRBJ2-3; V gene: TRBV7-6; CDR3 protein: CASSTRTGDTQYF
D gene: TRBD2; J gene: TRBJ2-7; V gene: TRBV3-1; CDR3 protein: CASSQGAGASYEQYF
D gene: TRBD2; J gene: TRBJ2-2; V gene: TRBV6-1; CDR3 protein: CASSRLAETNTGELFF
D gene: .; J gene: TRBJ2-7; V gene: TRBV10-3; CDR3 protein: CAISPGVDYEQYF
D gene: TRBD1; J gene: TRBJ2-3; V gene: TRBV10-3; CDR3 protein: CATGTGGIGDTQYF
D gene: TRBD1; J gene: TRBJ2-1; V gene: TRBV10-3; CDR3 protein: CATRTGDNEQFF
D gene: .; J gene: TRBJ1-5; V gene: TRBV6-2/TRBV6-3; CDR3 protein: CASRIDSNQPQHF
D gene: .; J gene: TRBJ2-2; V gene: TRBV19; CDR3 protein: CASSAPILGNTGELFF
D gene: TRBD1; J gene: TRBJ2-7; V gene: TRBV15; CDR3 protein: CATSRVKGDSKQYF
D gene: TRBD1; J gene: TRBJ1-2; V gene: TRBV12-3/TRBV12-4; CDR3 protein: CASSLADRVYGYTF
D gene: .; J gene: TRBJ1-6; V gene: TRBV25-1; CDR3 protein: CASSERDYNSPLHF
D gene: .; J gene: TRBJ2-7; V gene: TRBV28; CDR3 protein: CASSLTGRSSYEQYF
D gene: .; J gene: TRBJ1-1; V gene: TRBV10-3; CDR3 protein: CAISESAQLIHTEAFF
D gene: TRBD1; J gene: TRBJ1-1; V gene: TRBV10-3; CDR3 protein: CAINGQGEAFF
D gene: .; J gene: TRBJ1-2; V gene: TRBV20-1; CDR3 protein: CSARDPRTDNYGYTF
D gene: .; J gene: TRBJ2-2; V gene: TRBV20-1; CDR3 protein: CSARRPNTGELFF
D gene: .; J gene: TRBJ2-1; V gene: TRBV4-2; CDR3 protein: CASSQRLSYNEQFF
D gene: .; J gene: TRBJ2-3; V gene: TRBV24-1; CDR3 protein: CATSDRSTDTQYF
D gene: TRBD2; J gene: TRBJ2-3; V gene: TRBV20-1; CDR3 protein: CSARVGRDRGTQYF
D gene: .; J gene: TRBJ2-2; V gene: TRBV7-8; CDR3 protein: CASSLTVAQNTGELFF
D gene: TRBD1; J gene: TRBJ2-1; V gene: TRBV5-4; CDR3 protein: CASSHHSRTGGRNEQFF
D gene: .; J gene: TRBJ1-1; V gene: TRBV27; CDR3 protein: CASSWGHSTNTEAFF
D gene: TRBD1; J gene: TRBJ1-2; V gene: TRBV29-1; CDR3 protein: CSAGEAGTGGGGGYTF
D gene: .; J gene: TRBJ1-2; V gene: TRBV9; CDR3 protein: CASSVATGVYTF
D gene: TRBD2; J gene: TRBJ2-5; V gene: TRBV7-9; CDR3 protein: CASSGLAGNQETQYF
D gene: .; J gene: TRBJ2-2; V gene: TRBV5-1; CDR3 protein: CASSPPSSGELFF
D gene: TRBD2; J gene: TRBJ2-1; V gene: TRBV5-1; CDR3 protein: CASSAGLAGNEQFF
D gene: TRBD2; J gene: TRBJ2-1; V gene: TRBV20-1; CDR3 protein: CSAKDAGTINEQFF
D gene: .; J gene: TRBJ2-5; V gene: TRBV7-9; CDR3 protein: CASSLLSGGWRETQYF